Listed below are T cell receptor beta chains from one sample, sequenced in a study of OX40 agonist ivuxolimab in advanced cancers. Sequencing used immunoSEQ multiplex PCR; TCRdb keeps in-frame clones, though not all of them. The sample lists some 80,000 clones; 80% to 95% were seen once. Sequencing used CD4+ or CD8+ T cells sorted from blood, obtained in a trial of the OX40 agonist ivuxolimab. The receptors were sampled from an adult with an advanced solid tumor such as melanoma, head and neck, liver or kidney cancer. CDR3s include the opening cysteine and the closing phenylalanine or tryptophan. D genes are given only for firm matches. Clone size is stated in some rows and not others, as once, few, many or a class when expanded.

clone_size: -
v_call: TRBV5-3
j_call: TRBJ2-7
cdr3_length: 14
d_call: TRBD1
cdr3_nt: TGTGCCAGAAGCTCGGACAGGGTTCGGTACGAGCAGTACTTC
cdr3_aa: CARSSDRVRYEQYF

clone_size: few
v_call: TRBV6-1
j_call: TRBJ2-2
cdr3_length: 15
d_call: TRBD1
cdr3_nt: TGTGCCAGCAGACCCGGGACAGCGAACACCGGGGAGCTGTTTTTT
cdr3_aa: CASRPGTANTGELFF

clone_size: -
v_call: TRBV19
j_call: TRBJ1-1
cdr3_length: 15
d_call: -
cdr3_nt: TGTGCCAGTAGTACATCCAGGGGTAAGAACACTGAAGCTTTCTTT
cdr3_aa: CASSTSRGKNTEAFF

clone_size: -
v_call: TRBV6-1
j_call: TRBJ2-7
cdr3_length: 14
d_call: -
cdr3_nt: TGTGCCAGCAGTGAACCCAATATATCCTACGAGCAGTACTTC
cdr3_aa: CASSEPNISYEQYF

clone_size: once
v_call: TRBV18
j_call: TRBJ2-5
cdr3_length: 15
d_call: TRBD1
cdr3_nt: TGTGCCAGCTCCCGCGGACAGGGGGCTGGGGAGACCCAGTACTTC
cdr3_aa: CASSRGQGAGETQYF

clone_size: once
v_call: TRBV6-6
j_call: TRBJ2-7
cdr3_length: 14
d_call: TRBD2
cdr3_nt: TGTGCCAGCAGTTCTGTGACTAGCGGCTACGAGCAGTACTTC
cdr3_aa: CASSSVTSGYEQYF

clone_size: -
v_call: TRBV25-1
j_call: TRBJ1-1
cdr3_length: 16
d_call: TRBD1
cdr3_nt: TGTGCCAGCACCGCCGGGACAGGGTCGTCTTCTGGTGTCGCTTTCTTT
cdr3_aa: CASTAGTGSSSGVAFF

clone_size: -
v_call: TRBV18
j_call: TRBJ1-1
cdr3_length: 15
d_call: -
cdr3_nt: TGTGCCAGCTCACCATTGGAGGGAGTAGACACTGAAGCTTTCTTT
cdr3_aa: CASSPLEGVDTEAFF

clone_size: -
v_call: TRBV7-9
j_call: TRBJ2-7
cdr3_length: 15
d_call: -
cdr3_nt: TGTGCCAGCAGTCCGGCAGGTAGGGTCCCCTACGAGCAGTACTTC
cdr3_aa: CASSPAGRVPYEQYF

clone_size: -
v_call: TRBV6-1
j_call: TRBJ1-1
cdr3_length: 13
d_call: -
cdr3_nt: TGTGCCAGCAGTGTCACGCAGAACACTGAAGCTTTCTTT
cdr3_aa: CASSVTQNTEAFF

clone_size: -
v_call: TRBV9
j_call: TRBJ2-5
cdr3_length: 14
d_call: -
cdr3_nt: TGTGCCAGCAGCGTGGGAGCGACGGGGGAGACCCAGTACTTC
cdr3_aa: CASSVGATGETQYF

clone_size: -
v_call: TRBV15
j_call: TRBJ2-3
cdr3_length: 13
d_call: -
cdr3_nt: TGTGCCACCAGCAGTCCTTCGGGGATAACGCAGTATTTT
cdr3_aa: CATSSPSGITQYF

clone_size: -
v_call: TRBV6-5
j_call: TRBJ1-5
cdr3_length: 13
d_call: -
cdr3_nt: TGTGCCAGCAGCGTGGCAGGGTCTCAGCCCCAGCATTTT
cdr3_aa: CASSVAGSQPQHF

clone_size: -
v_call: TRBV2
j_call: TRBJ1-2
cdr3_length: 15
d_call: -
cdr3_nt: TGTGCCAGCAGTGTGGGACTCCTAAGCCTCTATGGCTACACCTTC
cdr3_aa: CASSVGLLSLYGYTF

clone_size: -
v_call: TRBV4-1
j_call: TRBJ2-5
cdr3_length: 16
d_call: -
cdr3_nt: TGCGCCAGCAGCCAAGAGGAGTCTAGCGCGGGCGAGACCCAGTACTTC
cdr3_aa: CASSQEESSAGETQYF

clone_size: -
v_call: TRBV6-5
j_call: TRBJ1-2
cdr3_length: 14
d_call: TRBD1
cdr3_nt: TGTGCCAGCAGCTTCGACAGGGAAAAGGTGGGCTACACCTTC
cdr3_aa: CASSFDREKVGYTF

clone_size: -
v_call: TRBV19
j_call: TRBJ1-2
cdr3_length: 12
d_call: -
cdr3_nt: TGTGCCAGTACAGCCCCGACAGCTGGCTACACCTTC
cdr3_aa: CASTAPTAGYTF

clone_size: -
v_call: TRBV7-2
j_call: TRBJ2-5
cdr3_length: 13
d_call: -
cdr3_nt: TGTGCCAGCAGCATAGGACGTAGTGAGACCCAGTACTTC
cdr3_aa: CASSIGRSETQYF

clone_size: -
v_call: TRBV10-1
j_call: TRBJ1-5
cdr3_length: 12
d_call: -
cdr3_nt: TGCGCCAGCAGTGATGGGGGTCAGCCCCAGCATTTT
cdr3_aa: CASSDGGQPQHF

clone_size: -
v_call: TRBV25-1
j_call: TRBJ1-1
cdr3_length: 16
d_call: -
cdr3_nt: TGTGCCAGCAGTGAATTGGGGGACACGGAGGGGACTGAAGCTTTCTTT
cdr3_aa: CASSELGDTEGTEAFF

clone_size: -
v_call: TRBV2
j_call: TRBJ2-5
cdr3_length: 15
d_call: -
cdr3_nt: TGTGCCAGCAGTGAAGCGTCAGTGGGGGTCGAGACCCAGTACTTC
cdr3_aa: CASSEASVGVETQYF

clone_size: -
v_call: TRBV7-8
j_call: TRBJ1-3
cdr3_length: 15
d_call: -
cdr3_nt: TGTGCCAGCAGCCCATCGAGGGTGATTGGAAACACCATATATTTT
cdr3_aa: CASSPSRVIGNTIYF

clone_size: -
v_call: TRBV1
j_call: TRBJ2-7
cdr3_length: 18
d_call: -
cdr3_nt: TGCACCAGCAGCGAAAGACACATGGGGCGGAAGTTACCCTACGAGCAGTACTTC
cdr3_aa: CTSSERHMGRKLPYEQYF

clone_size: -
v_call: TRBV30
j_call: TRBJ1-1
cdr3_length: 17
d_call: TRBD1
cdr3_nt: TGTGCCTGGAAGATCCCCAGGGGGACCTCATCTAACACTGAAGCTTTCTTT
cdr3_aa: CAWKIPRGTSSNTEAFF

clone_size: -
v_call: TRBV18
j_call: TRBJ2-1
cdr3_length: 17
d_call: -
cdr3_nt: TGTGCCAGCTCACCCGGCAGGACGGGAAGCTCCTACAATGAGCAGTTCTTC
cdr3_aa: CASSPGRTGSSYNEQFF

clone_size: -
v_call: TRBV11-1
j_call: TRBJ2-3
cdr3_length: 15
d_call: TRBD2
cdr3_nt: TGTGCCAGCAGCGGTTGGCTAGCGGGCACAGATACGCAGTATTTT
cdr3_aa: CASSGWLAGTDTQYF

clone_size: -
v_call: TRBV5-6
j_call: TRBJ2-7
cdr3_length: 13
d_call: TRBD1
cdr3_nt: TGTGCCAGCAGCCTGGGACAGCTATACGAGCAGTACTTC
cdr3_aa: CASSLGQLYEQYF

clone_size: -
v_call: TRBV7-6
j_call: TRBJ1-1
cdr3_length: 13
d_call: -
cdr3_nt: TGTGCCAGCAGCTTGGACTTTTACACTGAAGCTTTCTTT
cdr3_aa: CASSLDFYTEAFF

clone_size: -
v_call: TRBV4-1
j_call: TRBJ2-7
cdr3_length: 12
d_call: -
cdr3_nt: TGCGCCAGCAGCCAAGATCAACGCGAGCAGTACTTC
cdr3_aa: CASSQDQREQYF

clone_size: -
v_call: TRBV6-6
j_call: TRBJ2-1
cdr3_length: 15
d_call: TRBD2
cdr3_nt: TGTGCCAGCTCTCTCGCGGGGGGATTTTACAATGAGCAGTTCTTC
cdr3_aa: CASSLAGGFYNEQFF

clone_size: once
v_call: TRBV7-8
j_call: TRBJ1-6
cdr3_length: 17
d_call: -
cdr3_nt: TGTGCCAGCAGCTTAGCGTCGAGTGATCACTATAATTCACCCCTCCACTTT
cdr3_aa: CASSLASSDHYNSPLHF

clone_size: -
v_call: TRBV19
j_call: TRBJ1-5
cdr3_length: 14
d_call: -
cdr3_nt: TGTGCCAGTAGTCTCAGGGATAGCAATCAGCCCCAGCATTTT
cdr3_aa: CASSLRDSNQPQHF

clone_size: -
v_call: TRBV7-9
j_call: TRBJ1-6
cdr3_length: 14
d_call: TRBD1
cdr3_nt: TGTGCCAGCAGCTCCGGGACAGCTAATTCACCCCTCCACTTT
cdr3_aa: CASSSGTANSPLHF

clone_size: -
v_call: TRBV29-1
j_call: TRBJ1-2
cdr3_length: 12
d_call: TRBD1
cdr3_nt: TGCAGCGGGGGGGACAGGGTTCGAGGCTACACCTTC
cdr3_aa: CSGGDRVRGYTF

clone_size: -
v_call: TRBV6-6
j_call: TRBJ1-2
cdr3_length: 14
d_call: TRBD1
cdr3_nt: TGTGCCAGCAGTTACGGACAGGCAGGCTATGGCTACACCTTC
cdr3_aa: CASSYGQAGYGYTF

clone_size: -
v_call: TRBV7-9
j_call: TRBJ1-5
cdr3_length: 14
d_call: -
cdr3_nt: TGTGCCAGCAGCCAGACGGATCTGGGTCAGCCCCAGCATTTT
cdr3_aa: CASSQTDLGQPQHF

clone_size: -
v_call: TRBV10-2
j_call: TRBJ1-5
cdr3_length: 15
d_call: -
cdr3_nt: TGCGCCAGCAGTGAGTCGACGGGAACAAGTCAGCCCCAGCATTTT
cdr3_aa: CASSESTGTSQPQHF

clone_size: -
v_call: TRBV4-1
j_call: TRBJ1-2
cdr3_length: 19
d_call: TRBD1
cdr3_nt: TGCGCCAGCAGCCAAGATCTAGGACAGGGGGCTATGGCTAACTATGGCTACACCTTC
cdr3_aa: CASSQDLGQGAMANYGYTF

clone_size: -
v_call: TRBV9
j_call: TRBJ1-3
cdr3_length: 16
d_call: -
cdr3_nt: TGTGCCAGCAGCGTCTTAGGACAGTATCTAGGGGACACCATATATTTT
cdr3_aa: CASSVLGQYLGDTIYF

clone_size: -
v_call: TRBV7-3
j_call: TRBJ2-2
cdr3_length: 15
d_call: -
cdr3_nt: TGTGCCAGCAGCCTCCTCGGTCCAAGGGGCGGGGAGCTGTTTTTT
cdr3_aa: CASSLLGPRGGELFF

clone_size: -
v_call: TRBV27
j_call: TRBJ2-2
cdr3_length: 13
d_call: -
cdr3_nt: TGTGCCAGCAGTAATTGGAACACCGGGGAGCTGTTTTTT
cdr3_aa: CASSNWNTGELFF

clone_size: once
v_call: TRBV30
j_call: TRBJ2-5
cdr3_length: 12
d_call: -
cdr3_nt: TGTGCTCAGGGCCATCGGGGAGAGACCCAGTACTTC
cdr3_aa: CAQGHRGETQYF